The clone carrying this TCR beta chain has a handful of counts. Specified time point: before trial treatment. TRAV- and TRBV-specific primers primed first-strand cDNA, covering alpha and beta chains. For amplifying TCRs, the PCR ran for about 22 cycles with Phusion, which was used together with a constant-region primer and the adapter on the V primers. TCRdb re-called the reads through MiXCR, storing one row per CDR3 protein. The data contain 64,000 or so distinct CDR3 sequences, roughly 30% of them seen just once; the ten biggest clones take up 11%. CDR3 length: 16 residues. The J segment lost 5 bases and the V segment lost 4 bases, leaving 9 bases of the junction unmatched. The germline CDR1 and CDR2 sequences are MDHEN and SYDVKM. The sample originates from a study of low-dose radiotherapy and immunotherapy resistance in tumors. Study in general: While receiving nivolumab 240 mg every two weeks, patients also received ipilimumab 1 mg/kg every six weeks, both intravenously. With cycle 1 day 1 as the start, patients took oral aspirin 300 mg daily for four cycles.

The TCR comes from a female donor with ovarian cancer. Sequencing was performed on PBMCs, taken before treatment. The gene calls are TRBV28 and TRBJ2-5, with 11 nucleotides matching TRBD1. In DNA, the CDR3 is TGTGCCAGCAGTTCCCTCGGGACAGGGGGATTGGAGACCCAGTACTTC. This codes for CASSSLGTGGLETQYF.